These 21 T cell receptor beta chains came from one sample sequenced in a study of technical replicates of blood from several donors. Measured with immunoSEQ multiplex PCR; TCRdb has only the in-frame clones, and not every one. In the table there are over 70,000 clones, 96% of which are singletons. The specimen sequenced was T cells isolated from PBMCs. Receptor source: a human donor in good health.

The chain uses TRBV7-9 and TRBJ1-1; no clear D. Germline-derived CDR1 and CDR2 are SEHNR and FQNEAQ (reference sequence). The CDR3 sequence is 15 residues long. Trimming cost V 1 base and J 1 base, with 10 bases left between them. The CDR3 coding sequence is TGTGCCAGCAGCTTAGGTGGGCAGCCGAACACTGAAGCTTTCTTT. This gives the protein CASSLGGQPNTEAFF.

The chain links TRBV6-1 to TRBJ1-1, with D maybe TRBD1 (5 bases). This CDR3 is built from 14 residues. V was shortened by 0 bases and J by 4 bases, with 9 bases between the two germline ends. Germline assignment: CDR1 MNHNS and CDR2 SASEGT. The CDR3 bases are TGTGCCAGCAGTGAAGCGGACATAAGCACTGAAGCTTTCTTT. This sequence encodes CASSEADISTEAFF.

The chain is built from TRBV19 and TRBJ2-2, with D unresolved. Germline V gives CDR1 LNHDA, CDR2 SQIVND (reference sequence). The CDR3 has 11 amino acids. The V end lost 5 bases, the J end lost 6 bases, and 4 bases lay between the germline ends. Here the CDR3 DNA reads TGTGCCAGTAGTCCTCCCGGGGAGCTGTTTTTT. This sequence encodes CASSPPGELFF.

The chain combines TRBV28 with TRBJ1-1; D unresolved. V was shortened by 6 bases and J by 4 bases, with 12 bases between the two germline ends. The CDR3 covers 13 residues. Germline values: CDR1 MDHEN, CDR2 SYDVKM. The CDR3 nucleotides read TGTGCCAGCAGCCCTTCTACCTCCACTGAAGCTTTCTTT. This sequence encodes CASSPSTSTEAFF.

The chain is built from TRBV7-9 and TRBJ2-3, with D possibly matching TRBD1 (5 bases). Deletions cut 5 bases from V and 4 bases from J, with 16 bases between. The CDR3 consists of 15 residues. Germline V lookup: CDR1 SEHNR, CDR2 FQNEAQ (reference sequence). CDR3 sequence: CASSPPTAGPDTQYF. The CDR3 DNA is TGTGCCAGCAGCCCCCCTACAGCAGGGCCAGATACGCAGTATTTT. Together with reference TRBV7-9 and TRBJ2-3, the CDR3 gives the full variable domain: DTGVSQNPRHKITKRGQNVTFRCDPISEHNRLYWYRQTLGQGPEFLTYFQNEAQLEKSRLLSDRFSAERPKGSFSTLEIQRTEQGDSAMYLCASSPPTAGPDTQYFGPGTRLTVL.

The chain links TRBV13 to TRBJ1-1; 9 nucleotides align to TRBD1. Germline V gene sequence: CDR1 PRHDT, CDR2 FYEKMQ (reference sequence). The ends lost 5 bases at V and 3 bases at J; junction bases unmatched: 16. CDR3 length: 18 amino acids. CDR3: CASSTYEAGQGSDTEAFF. The CDR3 bases are TGTGCCAGCAGCACATATGAAGCAGGACAGGGGTCCGACACTGAAGCTTTCTTT.

This clone has just a few counts. The chain combines TRBV5-1 with TRBJ1-2, with D possibly being TRBD1 (6 bases). This CDR3 comprises 14 residues. Trimming shortened V by 4 bases and J by 8 bases, and 18 bases separated the two germline ends. The germline CDR1 and CDR2 sequences are SGHRS and YFSETQ. DNA of the CDR3: TGCGCCAGCAGCCCGACTACAGGGTTGAAGGGCTACACCTTC. It yields the protein CASSPTTGLKGYTF. The full variable domain, completed using reference TRBV5-1 and TRBJ1-2, is KAGVTQTPRYLIKTRGQQVTLSCSPISGHRSVSWYQQTPGQGLQFLFEYFSETQRNKGNFPGRFSGRQFSNSRSEMNVSTLELGDSALYLCASSPTTGLKGYTFGSGTRLTVV.

This clone was counted between two and nine times. The rearrangement links TRBV7-2 to TRBJ1-5; no clear D. This CDR3 has 14 residues. Germline-derived CDR1 and CDR2 are SGHTA and FQGNSA. The V gene lost 5 bases and the J gene lost 4 bases, with 12 bases spanning the gap. Here the CDR3 DNA reads TGTGCCAGCAGCGAAGAGCACTGGAATCAGCCCCAGCATTTT. It is translated as CASSEEHWNQPQHF. The variable domain in full, with the rest retrieved from reference TRBV7-2 and TRBJ1-5, is GAGVSQSPSNKVTEKGKDVELRCDPISGHTALYWYRQSLGQGLEFLIYFQGNSAPDKSGLPSDRFSAERTGGSVSTLTIQRTQQEDSAVYLCASSEEHWNQPQHFGDGTRLSIL.

This rearrangement joins TRBV13 to TRBJ2-1, with D unresolved. Germline-derived CDR1 and CDR2 are PRHDT and FYEKMQ (reference sequence). Deletions cut 0 bases from V and 2 bases from J, with 14 bases between. CDR3 length: 17 amino acids. CDR3 residues: CASSLGGRLSPYNEQFF. For the CDR3, the DNA is TGTGCCAGCAGCTTAGGAGGTAGACTTTCCCCCTACAATGAGCAGTTCTTC.

The J gene is TRBJ2-7, the V gene TRBV5-1, with D maybe TRBD2 (6 bases). CDR1 is SGHRS, CDR2 YFSETQ, per germline. Trimming took off 0 bases at V and 0 bases at J, with 10 bases between the two ends. CDR3 size: 15 residues. The CDR3: CASSLGWEDSYEQYF. In DNA, the CDR3 is TGCGCCAGCAGCTTGGGGTGGGAGGACTCCTACGAGCAGTACTTC.

The chain uses TRBV28 and TRBJ2-1; D is perhaps TRBD2 (6 bases). This CDR3 has 18 residues. Between the trimmed V and J ends, which lost 1 base and 3 bases, there was a span of 19 bases. The germline gives CDR1 MDHEN, CDR2 SYDVKM. The DNA of the CDR3 is TGTGCCAGCAGTTTATCTAGGAGCGGGTGGGGGTTCTACAATGAGCAGTTCTTC. Protein sequence: CASSLSRSGWGFYNEQFF.

CDR3 bases: TGCGCCAGCAGCCAAATCGGACTAGCGGGGGGGACAGATACGCAGTATTTT. Residues: CASSQIGLAGGTDTQYF. The genes are TRBV4-1 and TRBJ2-3; 15 bases are shared with TRBD2. Germline CDR1 and CDR2: MGHRA and YSYEKL. After removal of 2 bases from V and 3 bases from J, the junction contained 3 bases not matched to a gene. There are 17 residues in the CDR3.

This chain joins TRBV19 and TRBJ2-7, with 7 bases fitting TRBD1. Germline values: CDR1 LNHDA, CDR2 SQIVND (reference sequence). CDR3 size: 15 residues. V shed 9 bases and J 4 bases; nucleotides not matched to a gene: 15. CDR3 coding DNA: TGTGCCAGCAATGGGGATTCAGGGGGTAGTTACGAGCAGTACTTC. Encoded protein: CASNGDSGGSYEQYF.

The chain joins TRBV6-1 to TRBJ1-2, with a possible D match to TRBD1 (5 bases). The CDR3 extends over 13 amino acids. Deletions cut 2 bases from V and 7 bases from J, with 11 bases between. CDR1 MNHNS and CDR2 SASEGT come from the germline V gene. The CDR3 spells CASSEKGVFGYTF. In DNA form, the CDR3 reads TGTGCCAGCAGTGAAAAAGGGGTTTTTGGCTACACCTTC.

The chain links TRBV9 to TRBJ2-3; D uncertain. This CDR3 is 13 amino acids long. The ends were cut back, 2 bases at V and 6 bases at J, with 10 bases in the middle. The V gene's germline CDR1 is SGDLS and CDR2 YYNGEE. The CDR3 loop is CASSVGLTDTQYF. In DNA, the CDR3 is TGTGCCAGCAGCGTCGGCCTGACTGATACGCAGTATTTT.

The chain couples TRBV27 to TRBJ1-2; 10 nucleotides agree with TRBD1. The CDR3 is 15 amino acids. The germline gives CDR1 MNHEY, CDR2 SMNVEV (reference sequence). Trimming cost V 4 bases and J 7 bases; bases outside gene matches: 9. The CDR3 spells CASSYRDRGSSGYTF. For the CDR3, the DNA is TGTGCCAGCAGTTACAGGGACAGGGGTTCGTCTGGCTACACCTTC.

This chain connects TRBV19 to TRBJ1-1, with D hard to call. Between the trimmed V and J ends, which lost 3 bases and 11 bases, there was a span of 13 bases. Germline V CDR1 and CDR2: LNHDA, SQIVND (reference sequence). This CDR3 spans 12 amino acids. The CDR3, as DNA: TGTGCCAGTAGTATTTTGTCAGGTTCCGCTTTCTTT. Translation: CASSILSGSAFF.

The CDR3 loop is CASSASNRVDGYTF. Here the CDR3 DNA reads TGTGCCAGCAGCGCCTCCAACAGGGTGGATGGCTACACCTTC. This chain connects TRBV11-2 to TRBJ1-2, with TRBD1 as a possible D gene (6 bases). The germline V gene encodes CDR1 SGHAT and CDR2 FQNNGV. The ends were cut back, 5 bases at V and 6 bases at J, with 16 bases in the middle. CDR3 length equals 14 residues.

The chain carries TRBV28 and TRBJ2-7, with a tentative D call TRBD1 (5 bases). The germline CDR1 and CDR2 sequences are MDHEN and SYDVKM. Deletions cut 8 bases from V and 0 bases from J, with 17 bases between. This CDR3 region has 15 residues. The CDR3 coding sequence is TGTGCCAGCGGGTCGATAGCCAGGGACTCCTACGAGCAGTACTTC. This gives the protein CASGSIARDSYEQYF.

The chain couples TRBV28 to TRBJ1-2; D ambiguous. The CDR3 has 13 residues. V lost 5 bases and J 2 bases, leaving 9 bases between the germline ends. Germline CDR1 reads MDHEN; CDR2 reads SYDVKM. CDR3 protein: CASSLSMNYGYTF. CDR3 in DNA: TGTGCCAGCAGTCTGAGTATGAACTATGGCTACACCTTC.

The V and J genes are TRBV6-6 and TRBJ1-1; a possible D gene is TRBD1 (5 bases). The CDR3 has 13 amino acids. Trimming cost V 5 bases and J 7 bases, with 14 bases left between them. Looked up from germline, CDR1 is MNHNY and CDR2 is SVGAGI (reference sequence). CDR3 in amino acids: CASSLGGGLEAFF. CDR3 in DNA: TGTGCCAGCAGTCTGGGGGGAGGGCTTGAAGCTTTCTTT.